This TCR beta chain was observed in a study of cytomegalovirus exposure and HLA in healthy donors. Study details: Just over 80% of 398 genotyped donors fell in the Caucasian-associated ancestry cluster.

Whole-study findings and limits: The authors later found HLA-associated TCR beta chains more clonally expanded than equally common others.

PCR primers comprised 60 Vbeta and 13 Jbeta primers. Libraries were prepared by immunoSEQ multiplex PCR; TCRdb keeps only in-frame clonotypes and omits some of them. The top ten clones hold 3.5% to 4% of a sample with about 190,000 clones, over 75% of them seen once. Per the germline V gene, CDR1 is MNHEY and CDR2 is SMNVEV (reference sequence). The CDR3 is 15 residues long. V gave up 5 bases and J gave up 0 bases; unmatched junction bases: 5. With regard to this clone: The antigen remains undetermined.

Sequencing was carried out using PBMCs. The source is a man aged 50 to 60 in good health and CMV-seronegative. The V gene is TRBV27, the J gene TRBJ2-3, with 7 bases aligning to TRBD2. For the CDR3, the DNA is TGTGCCAGCAGTACAAGCGGGGCTAGCACAGATACGCAGTATTTT. It is translated as CASSTSGASTDTQYF.